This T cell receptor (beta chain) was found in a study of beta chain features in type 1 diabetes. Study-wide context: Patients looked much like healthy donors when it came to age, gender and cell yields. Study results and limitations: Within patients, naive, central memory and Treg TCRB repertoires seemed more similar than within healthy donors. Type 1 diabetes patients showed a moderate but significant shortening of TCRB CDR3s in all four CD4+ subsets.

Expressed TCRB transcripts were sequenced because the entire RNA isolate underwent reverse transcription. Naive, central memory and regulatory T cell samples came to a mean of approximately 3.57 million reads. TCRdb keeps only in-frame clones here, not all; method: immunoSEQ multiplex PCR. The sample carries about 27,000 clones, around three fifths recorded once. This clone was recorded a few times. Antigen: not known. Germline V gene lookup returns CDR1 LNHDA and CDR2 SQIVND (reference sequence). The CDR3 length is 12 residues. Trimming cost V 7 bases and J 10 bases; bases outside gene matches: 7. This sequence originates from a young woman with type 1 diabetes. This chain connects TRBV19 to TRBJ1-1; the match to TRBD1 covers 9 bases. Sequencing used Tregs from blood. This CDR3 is CASTGTGRRAFF. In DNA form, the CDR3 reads TGTGCCAGTACCGGGACAGGGAGGAGAGCTTTCTTT.